This passage covers 2 T cell receptor beta chains from one sample sequenced in a study of blood T cell repertoires in COVID-19. Using immunoSEQ multiplex PCR, the repertoire was profiled, and TCRdb retains in-frame clones only, with some absent. Among 100,000 to 150,000 clones listed, roughly 85% were seen once. The sequenced material came from peripheral blood. The receptor source for this set is a man older than 75 with active or convalescent COVID-19.

The rearrangement links TRBV6-6 to TRBJ2-7; D perhaps matches TRBD2 (5 bases). This CDR3 is built from 13 residues. Trimming shortened V by 5 bases and J by 2 bases, and 10 bases separated the two germline ends. Germline V lookup: CDR1 MNHNY, CDR2 SVGAGI (reference sequence). CDR3 bases: TGTGCCAGCAGTCTAAGTAGCGCCTACGAGCAGTACTTC. As protein: CASSLSSAYEQYF.

This chain joins TRBV7-9 and TRBJ2-7; TRBD2 matches 13 bases. This CDR3 is 17 amino acids long. Germline CDR1 SEHNR, CDR2 FQNEAQ (reference sequence). Trimming took 5 bases from V and 4 from J; bases not matched to a gene: 11. CDR3 region: CASSPKGLAGDLYEQYF. CDR3 coding DNA: TGTGCCAGCAGCCCAAAAGGACTAGCGGGAGATTTGTACGAGCAGTACTTC. The entire variable domain, with the rest obtained from reference TRBV7-9 and TRBJ2-7, is as follows: DTGVSQNPRHKITKRGQNVTFRCDPISEHNRLYWYRQTLGQGPEFLTYFQNEAQLEKSRLLSDRFSAERPKGSFSTLEIQRTEQGDSAMYLCASSPKGLAGDLYEQYFGPGTRLTVT.